These 7 T cell receptor beta chains share one sample of origin, sequenced in a study of CD8+ T cells in alopecia areata. As for treatment: oral pan-JAK inhibitor, 5-10 mg twice daily. Following extraction, RNA underwent reverse transcription to cDNA, which served as the sequencing template. Assay: immunoSEQ multiplex PCR; the TCRdb copy retains only in-frame clones and omits some. This table has about 200,000 clones, roughly 50% appearing once. The sequences come from CD4+ T cells sorted from blood, collected at week 24, from a patient treated with tofacitinib. These receptors originate from a human donor with alopecia areata.

There are a few counts of this clone. The rearrangement joins TRBV6-5 to TRBJ1-1, with D unclear. Germline CDR1 reads MNHEY; CDR2 reads SVGAGI. The CDR3 runs 13 residues. Trimming removed 0 bases from V and 8 bases from J, with 10 bases in between. The CDR3 region has the DNA TGTGCCAGCAGTTACTCTGCAGCCCTCGAAGCTTTCTTT. Translation gives CASSYSAALEAFF.

This chain connects TRBV30 to TRBJ1-3, with TRBD1 as a possible D gene (5 bases). The CDR3 covers 15 residues. The V gene's germline CDR1 is GTSNPN and CDR2 SVGIG (reference sequence). With 4 bases removed from V and 6 bases from J, the gap between germline ends came to 19 bases. CDR3 sequence (DNA): TGTGCCTGGACCCCTGACCCGGGGGGTACAAACACCATATATTTT. Protein product: CAWTPDPGGTNTIYF.

The sample holds a few counts of this clone. This chain joins TRBV30 and TRBJ2-3; a possible D gene is TRBD2 (6 bases). Trimming left V 0 bases short and J 3 bases short, with 13 bases between. Germline CDR1 GTSNPN, CDR2 SVGIG (reference sequence). The CDR3 loop spans 15 amino acids. Here the CDR3 DNA reads TGTGCCTGGAGTGTAGGTTTGCTAGCGACAGATACGCAGTATTTT. Translation gives CAWSVGLLATDTQYF.

The chain joins TRBV28 to TRBJ1-5, with 11 bases identical to TRBD1. With V trimmed by 5 bases and J by 6 bases, 6 bases remained unmatched. Germline V gene sequence: CDR1 MDHEN, CDR2 SYDVKM. CDR3 length: 15 amino acids. The CDR3 DNA sequence: TGTGCCAGCAGTACGGGACAGGGGGACACTCAGCCCCAGCATTTT. This translates into CASSTGQGDTQPQHF.

The chain recombines TRBV6-5 with TRBJ1-3; possible D gene TRBD1, 5 bases. The CDR3 sequence is 15 residues long. V lost 2 bases, J lost 0 bases, and 8 bases lay in between. Germline V gene sequence: CDR1 MNHEY, CDR2 SVGAGI. In DNA form, the CDR3 reads TGTGCCAGCAGTTACCGGGGGAGCTCTGGAAACACCATATATTTT. It specifies CASSYRGSSGNTIYF.

The J gene is TRBJ1-4, the V gene TRBV2, with D maybe TRBD1 (5 bases). Deletions cut 5 bases from V and 13 bases from J, with 14 bases between. This CDR3 has 12 residues. Germline values: CDR1 SNHLY, CDR2 FYNNEI. CDR3 sequence reads: CASSQGPGGLFF. DNA of the CDR3: TGTGCCAGCAGTCAGGGTCCTGGAGGACTGTTTTTT.

V and J are TRBV28 and TRBJ1-2; unclear D gene. Looked up from germline, CDR1 is MDHEN and CDR2 is SYDVKM. This CDR3 comprises 12 residues. The ends were cut back, 7 bases at V and 8 bases at J, with 14 bases in the middle. The CDR3 protein is CASTSIRRGYTF. The CDR3 bases are TGTGCCAGCACCTCAATTCGGCGGGGCTACACCTTC.